Here is one TCR beta chain with its context. Germline is not matched at one junction end, which may reflect a read error. The data derive from a study of tumor and adjacent non-tumor tissue in lung cancer. At the level of the study: The cohort had 12 to 13 adenocarcinoma, a couple of squamous cell and 1 small cell patients.

A modified ARM-PCR protocol with three rounds of nested PCR amplified TCRbeta. TCRdb re-analysed the multiplex PCR reads in MiXCR, keeping a single row per CDR3 protein. This table has approximately 75,000 distinct CDR3 sequences, 60% to 85% appearing once. The CDR3 totals 15 residues. Germline loops: CDR1 MNHEY, CDR2 SVGAGI. RNA was extracted from bulk tissue without any cell sorting. This chain uses TRBV6-5 with TRBJ2-1; D perhaps matches TRBD1 (6 bases). The sample was lung tumor tissue. The receptor was isolated from a woman in her fifties or sixties with non-small cell lung cancer. This CDR3 reads CASSYGTISYNGQFF. The DNA of the CDR3 is TGTGCTAGCAGTTACGGGACAATCTCCTACAATGGGCAGTTCTTC.